This record covers a single T cell receptor beta chain. The antigen is not known. Assay: immunoSEQ multiplex PCR; the TCRdb copy retains only in-frame clones and omits some. The sample contains under 200,000 clones, more than 75% of which appear only once. This record comes from a study of cytomegalovirus exposure and HLA in healthy donors. General study findings and limits: A classifier reportedly called cytomegalovirus status with high sensitivity and specificity. Cytomegalovirus-associated TCR beta chains were listed, numbering roughly 150.

The donors were members of the validation cohort comprising 120 subjects, separate from the approximately 710-subject first cohort. V trimming: 5 bases; J trimming: 4 bases; junction bases outside the gene matches: 6. CDR1 is SSHAT and CDR2 is FNYEAQ in the germline V gene (reference sequence). The CDR3 is 15 amino acids. The receptor was isolated from a man younger than 30 in good health and CMV-seropositive. Sequencing was done on a sample of PBMCs. The chain has TRBV7-7 and TRBJ2-1; the match to TRBD2 covers 9 bases. The CDR3 reads CASSVSGSGYNEQFF. The DNA of the CDR3 is TGTGCCAGCAGCGTTAGCGGGAGTGGTTACAATGAGCAGTTCTTC.